This T cell receptor beta chain originates from a study of T cell repertoires in cytomegalovirus infection. One entry per CDR3 protein results from TCRdb running MiXCR on the reads. The sample shows roughly 700,000 distinct CDR3 sequences, around 35% of them seen only once. This clonotype was counted a few times. Its antigen is as yet unknown. The CDR3 loop spans 13 amino acids. After removal of 11 bases from V and 2 bases from J, the junction contained 7 bases not matched to a gene. CDR1 is ENHRY and CDR2 is SYGVKD in the germline V gene. The sequence derives from a human donor in good health (CMV status not recorded). Some clones in this sample may be carry-over from other donors' samples. The gene calls are TRBV10-3 and TRBJ1-1; 8 nucleotides match TRBD1. Sequences were derived from cultured PBMCs, sampled from culture after CMV antigen stimulation. CDR3 nucleotide sequence: TGTGCCGCCTCAGGGGGCCGAAACACTGAAGCTTTCTTT. This sequence encodes CAASGGRNTEAFF.